What follows are 9 T cell receptor beta chains derived from one specimen sequenced in a study of cytomegalovirus exposure and HLA in healthy donors. The PCR had 60 Vbeta and 13 Jbeta primers. Profiling relied on immunoSEQ multiplex PCR, and the TCRdb table lists in-frame clones only, not all of them. The sample yields around 150,000 clones, around 79% seen once. The sequencing input was PBMCs. The receptor source for this set is a man aged 45-65 years in good health and CMV-seropositive.

The chain combines TRBV11-3 with TRBJ2-5, with TRBD2 matching over 8 bases. There are 14 residues in the CDR3. Looked up from germline, CDR1 is SGHNT and CDR2 is YENEEA. V gave up 5 bases and J gave up 5 bases; unmatched junction bases: 7. The CDR3 region has the DNA TGTGCCAGCAGCCGCCTAGCGGGTGGCGAGACCCAGTACTTC. Its protein is CASSRLAGGETQYF.

The genes are TRBV2 and TRBJ2-2, with 9 nucleotides matching TRBD1. V lost 6 bases to trimming and J lost 3 bases; unmatched junction nucleotides: 2. The CDR3 is made up of 14 amino acids. Germline assignment: CDR1 SNHLY and CDR2 FYNNEI. This CDR3 is CASSGTGYTGELFF. The CDR3 DNA sequence: TGTGCCAGCAGCGGGACAGGGTACACCGGGGAGCTGTTTTTT. The full variable domain, rest sourced from reference TRBV2 and TRBJ2-2, is EPEVTQTPSHQVTQMGQEVILRCVPISNHLYFYWYRQILGQKVEFLVSFYNNEISEKSEIFDDQFSVERPDGSNFTLKIRSTKLEDSAMYFCASSGTGYTGELFFGEGSRLTVL.

The chain carries TRBV14 and TRBJ2-7, with D perhaps TRBD1 (7 bases). Trimming removed 4 bases from V and 4 bases from J, with 17 bases in between. The CDR3 is made up of 15 amino acids. Germline V gene sequence: CDR1 SGHDN, CDR2 FVKESK. The CDR3 DNA is TGTGCCAGCAGCCTCGGGTTCTCAGGGGGGTACGAGCAGTACTTC. It encodes CASSLGFSGGYEQYF.

This chain uses TRBV29-1 with TRBJ2-5; D might be TRBD2 (5 bases). Germline CDR1 SQVTM, CDR2 ANQGSEA. Trimming removed 5 bases from V and 2 bases from J, with 9 bases in between. This CDR3 contains 12 residues. The CDR3 spells CSVRTGQETQYF. The CDR3 DNA sequence: TGCAGCGTTCGAACGGGACAAGAGACCCAGTACTTC. Full variable domain (remainder filled in from reference TRBV29-1 and TRBJ2-5): SAVISQKPSRDICQRGTSLTIQCQVDSQVTMMFWYRQQPGQSLTLIATANQGSEATYESGFVIDKFPISRPNLTFSTLTVSNMSPEDSSIYLCSVRTGQETQYFGPGTRLLVL.

The V gene is TRBV2, the J gene TRBJ1-1; no clear D gene. The V end was cut by 4 bases, the J end by 2 bases, with 8 bases between. The CDR3 consists of 13 residues. Germline V gene data show CDR1 as SNHLY and CDR2 as FYNNEI. CDR3 sequence: CASSAGYNTEAFF. The DNA of the CDR3 is TGTGCCAGCAGTGCAGGATACAACACTGAAGCTTTCTTT.

The rearrangement joins TRBV7-6 to TRBJ2-5, with 8 positions matching TRBD2. The trim removed 2 bases at V and 2 bases at J, leaving 1 base unmatched. The CDR3 is 14 residues long. Germline V CDR1 and CDR2: SGHVS, FNYEAQ. The DNA of the CDR3 is TGTGCCAGCAGCTTAAGACTAGCGCAAGAGACCCAGTACTTC. It codes for CASSLRLAQETQYF.

This clone was counted a few times. The V call is TRBV15, the J call TRBJ2-1; 7 bases align to TRBD2. There are 14 residues in the CDR3. J was trimmed by 6 bases and V by 3 bases; bases with no gene match: 5. Germline loops: CDR1 LNHNV, CDR2 YYDKDF (reference sequence). CDR3 region: CATSRPAGINEQFF. The CDR3 region has the DNA TGTGCCACCAGCAGGCCAGCGGGGATCAATGAGCAGTTCTTC. The full variable domain, its missing parts supplied by reference TRBV15 and TRBJ2-1, is DAMVIQNPRYQVTQFGKPVTLSCSQTLNHNVMYWYQQKSSQAPKLLFHYYDKDFNNEADTPDNFQSRRPNTSFCFLDIRSPGLGDTAMYLCATSRPAGINEQFFGPGTRLTVL.

This clone was detected only a few times. CDR3 region: CASSEGGLAKNEQFF. As DNA, the CDR3 is TGTGCCAGCAGTGAAGGGGGACTAGCGAAAAATGAGCAGTTCTTC. The chain couples TRBV6-1 to TRBJ2-1; 10 bases map to TRBD2. The trim removed 1 base at V and 7 bases at J, leaving 4 bases unmatched. Germline V gene lookup returns CDR1 MNHNS and CDR2 SASEGT. The CDR3 sequence is 15 residues long.

Concerning this clone: Other nucleotide sequences in the sample specify the same CDR3. The chain is built from TRBV28 and TRBJ1-2; 7 nucleotides line up with TRBD1. CDR1 is MDHEN and CDR2 is SYDVKM in the germline V gene. V trimming: 4 bases; J trimming: 4 bases; junction bases outside the gene matches: 3. The CDR3 has 13 residues. DNA of the CDR3: TGTGCCAGCAGTTCGACAGGGTTCTATGGCTACACCTTC. Its protein is CASSSTGFYGYTF.